Below are 4 T cell receptor beta chains sequenced from a single sample in a study of technical replicates of blood from several donors. Measured with immunoSEQ multiplex PCR; TCRdb has only the in-frame clones, and not every one. The repertoire holds more than 55,000 clones, with roughly nine tenths as singletons. Input material: PBMCs. The receptors were gathered from a human donor in good health. Some clones in this sample may be carry-over from other donors' samples.

The chain is built from TRBV7-9 and TRBJ1-2, with unresolved D. This CDR3 is built from 14 residues. Trimming stripped 4 bases from V and 4 bases from J, with 13 bases between. The germline CDR1 and CDR2 sequences are SEHNR and FQNEAQ (reference sequence). The CDR3 sequence: CASSSLEGPYGYTF. CDR3 sequence (DNA): TGTGCCAGCAGCTCCCTCGAGGGCCCCTATGGCTACACCTTC.

This clone has only a few counts. The chain carries TRBV30 and TRBJ1-1; D gene unclear. There are 10 residues in the CDR3. V lost 5 bases, J lost 8 bases, and 9 bases lay in between. In germline, CDR1 is GTSNPN, CDR2 SVGIG (reference sequence). CDR3 in amino acids: CAWGDKEAFF. CDR3 coding DNA: TGTGCCTGGGGTGACAAAGAAGCTTTCTTT. The full variable domain, in which reference TRBV30 and TRBJ1-1 provide the parts outside the CDR3, is SQTIHQWPATLVQPVGSPLSLECTVEGTSNPNLYWYRQAAGRGLQLLFYSVGIGQISSEVPQNLSASRPQDRQFILSSKKLLLSDSGFYLCAWGDKEAFFGQGTRLTVV.

This chain connects TRBV7-9 to TRBJ2-1; D perhaps matches TRBD1 (5 bases). Trimming cost V 5 bases and J 3 bases, with 11 bases left between them. CDR1 SEHNR and CDR2 FQNEAQ come from the germline V gene (reference sequence). The CDR3 contains 14 residues. CDR3 region: CASSVSGNYNEQFF. CDR3 bases: TGTGCCAGCAGCGTGTCAGGGAACTACAATGAGCAGTTCTTC.

The chain carries TRBV6-5 and TRBJ2-5; the match to TRBD1 covers 8 bases. V was clipped by 6 bases and J by 2 bases; unmatched bases: 8. CDR3 size: 15 residues. Germline V gives CDR1 MNHEY, CDR2 SVGAGI. In DNA form, the CDR3 reads TGTGCCAGCAGGTCAGGGGGCTTGGGACAAGAGACCCAGTACTTC. Its protein is CASRSGGLGQETQYF.